The clone carrying this T cell receptor beta chain has more than one count but fewer than ten. Trimming shortened V by 3 bases and J by 7 bases, and 12 bases separated the two germline ends. The CDR3 runs to 13 residues. CDR1 is MNHNS and CDR2 is SASEGT in the germline V gene. This record comes from a study of blood T cells in healthy people across ages. A sample-barcoded 5' primer and a J-beta primer mix were used in a second PCR of about 6 to 12 cycles. TCRdb re-called the 5' RACE reads with MiXCR, one entry per CDR3 protein. The sample contains about 570,000 distinct CDR3 sequences, 27% of which appear only once.

V usage is TRBV6-1 and J usage is TRBJ1-2, with D hard to call. The specimen was blood. The TCR comes from a woman aged 65 to 85 in good health. CDR3: CASSELGLGGYTF. The CDR3 region has the DNA TGTGCCAGCAGTGAGTTGGGGTTAGGTGGCTACACCTTC.